A single sample gave rise to the 13 T cell receptor beta chains below, sequenced in a study of blood T cells in healthy people across ages. Primed by a sample-barcoded 5' primer and a J-beta primer mix, a second PCR proceeded for about 7 to 12 cycles. TCRdb recomputed calls from the 5' RACE reads with MiXCR, one row per CDR3 protein. Of hundreds of thousands of distinct CDR3 sequences listed, roughly 20% were seen once; the top ten hold 3.5% to 4%. The material sequenced was blood. The receptors were gathered from a man between 65 and 85 years old in good health.

The chain joins TRBV28 to TRBJ2-5, with D tentatively TRBD1 (5 bases). The tail of the sequence fits TRBJ2-1 better, so the J call may be wrong. This CDR3 has 16 residues. Per the germline V gene, CDR1 is MDHEN and CDR2 is SYDVKM. CDR3 in DNA: TGTGCCAGCAGTTTGGACACATCTATATTATACAATGAGCAGTTCTTC. Translated, it gives CASSLDTSILYNEQFF.

The chain couples TRBV6-1 to TRBJ2-2; TRBD2 aligns across 9 bases. The CDR3 has 16 amino acids. With V trimmed by 4 bases and J by 5 bases, 8 bases remained unmatched. Per germline, CDR1 MNHNS and CDR2 SASEGT. The CDR3 nucleotides read TGTGCCAGCAGTGCCTCCGGGACTAGCTATACCGGGGAGCTGTTTTTT. It specifies CASSASGTSYTGELFF.

The chain combines TRBV20-1 with TRBJ1-4, with a possible D match to TRBD1 (5 bases). The CDR3 covers 15 residues. Trimming shortened V by 1 base and J by 1 base, and 10 bases separated the two germline ends. The germline gives CDR1 DFQATT, CDR2 SNEGSKA (reference sequence). In nucleotides, the CDR3 is TGCAGTGCTAGAGGGTGGCAGGGAACTAATGAAAAACTGTTTTTT. This translates into CSARGWQGTNEKLFF.

This sequence joins TRBV2 and TRBJ2-5; 8 bases agree with TRBD1. The end of the DNA is better explained by TRBJ2-1, so the J call may be wrong. The germline V gene encodes CDR1 SNHLY and CDR2 FYNNEI. This CDR3 has 13 amino acids. The CDR3 region is CASTGARPYEQFF. The CDR3 DNA sequence: TGTGCGTCGACAGGGGCTCGACCGTATGAGCAGTTCTTC.

The V gene is TRBV6-5, the J gene TRBJ1-2; D is unclear. Germline CDR1 MNHEY, CDR2 SVGAGI. There are 15 residues in the CDR3. Trimming cost V 2 bases and J 7 bases, with 17 bases left between them. CDR3 sequence reads: CASSYAQLGLGGYTF. DNA of the CDR3: TGTGCCAGCAGTTACGCCCAACTGGGCTTAGGTGGCTACACCTTC.

This clonotype has at least ten counts. The chain is built from TRBV20-1 and TRBJ2-5; 8 nucleotides agree with TRBD2. The CDR3 sequence is 14 residues long. V was pared by 8 bases and J by 5 bases, with 13 bases of the junction left unmatched. Germline CDR1 is DFQATT and CDR2 is SNEGSKA (reference sequence). CDR3 loop: CSTLPGLGWETQYF. The CDR3 bases are TGCAGTACTCTCCCGGGACTAGGGTGGGAGACCCAGTACTTC.

The V call is TRBV20-1, the J call TRBJ2-5; 12 bases align to TRBD2. The tail of the sequence fits TRBJ2-1 better, so the J call may be wrong. From germline, CDR1 is DFQATT and CDR2 SNEGSKA (reference sequence). The CDR3 is 16 residues long. The CDR3 sequence: CSAPILAGGPFGEQFF. The CDR3 nucleotides read TGCAGTGCTCCGATTCTAGCGGGAGGGCCATTTGGTGAGCAGTTCTTC.

This clonotype was found a few times. J is TRBJ2-5 and V is TRBV11-2, with 10 bases aligning to TRBD1. Germline-derived CDR1 and CDR2 are SGHAT and FQNNGV. V gave up 1 base and J gave up 5 bases; unmatched junction bases: 7. The CDR3 is 16 residues long. The CDR3 DNA is TGTGCCAGCAGCTTAGTTCCGACAGGGGGCGCGGAGACCCAGTACTTC. Residues: CASSLVPTGGAETQYF.

This clonotype appeared a few times. This chain connects TRBV20-1 to TRBJ1-5; no firm D call. V lost 4 bases and J lost 0, with 16 bases in between. Per germline, CDR1 DFQATT and CDR2 SNEGSKA (reference sequence). The CDR3 loop spans 16 amino acids. The DNA of the CDR3 is TGCAGTGCTAAAAACCTTCTTCGTGATAGCAATCAGCCCCAGCATTTT. Protein product: CSAKNLLRDSNQPQHF.

Only a few counts were recorded for this clonotype. The chain has TRBV2 and TRBJ1-2; D is perhaps TRBD1 (6 bases). The CDR3 covers 13 residues. Trimming pared 7 bases from V and 1 base from J, leaving 10 bases between. Germline CDR1 is SNHLY and CDR2 is FYNNEI. CDR3 protein: CASKGGRNYGYTF. Here the CDR3 DNA reads TGTGCCAGCAAGGGGGGACGTAACTATGGCTACACCTTC. Full variable domain (missing parts from reference TRBV2 and TRBJ1-2): EPEVTQTPSHQVTQMGQEVILRCVPISNHLYFYWYRQILGQKVEFLVSFYNNEISEKSEIFDDQFSVERPDGSNFTLKIRSTKLEDSAMYFCASKGGRNYGYTFGSGTRLTVV.

V is TRBV7-9 and J is TRBJ1-2; D call uncertain. Germline lookup yields CDR1 SEHNR and CDR2 FQNEAQ (reference sequence). V lost 1 base, J lost 4 bases, and 10 bases lay in between. This CDR3 is 14 amino acids long. Written as DNA, the CDR3 is TGTGCCAGCAGCTTAGACGCCGTAACCTATGGCTACACCTTC. This sequence encodes CASSLDAVTYGYTF.

As for this clonotype: At one of its ends the junction is not consistent with the germline gene, which may arise from a read error. The chain employs TRBV29-1 and TRBJ2-3, with D unresolved. CDR1 SQVTM and CDR2 ANQGSEA come from the germline V gene. The CDR3 runs 15 residues. The CDR3 reads CSVEEAHEFTDTQYF. The CDR3 DNA is TGCAGCGTTGAAGAGGCTCACGAATTCACAGATACGCAGTACTTT.

The rearrangement joins TRBV6-5 to TRBJ2-3; D possibly corresponds to TRBD1 (7 bases). Looked up from germline, CDR1 is MNHEY and CDR2 is SVGAGI. CDR3 length: 14 residues. The V gene lost 5 bases and the J gene lost 8 bases, with 17 bases spanning the gap. In DNA form, the CDR3 reads TGTGCCAGCAGTACGTCCCACAGGGGAGGTACGCAGTATTTT. Translation gives CASSTSHRGGTQYF.